The rows below give T cell receptor beta chains drawn from one sample of a study of OX40 agonist ivuxolimab in advanced cancers. Measured with immunoSEQ multiplex PCR; TCRdb has only the in-frame clones, and not every one. The sample has 60,000 or so clones; approximately 88% are singletons. The starting material was CD4+ or CD8+ T cells sorted from blood, obtained in a trial of the OX40 agonist ivuxolimab. These receptor sequences come from an adult with an advanced solid tumor such as melanoma, head and neck, liver or kidney cancer. Both conserved end residues are part of each CDR3. The D gene is left open where the match is weak.

cdr3_aa d_call j_call v_call
CASSQGMDRFYNEQFF TRBD1 TRBJ2-1 TRBV4-1
CASSPPGVSTDTQYF - TRBJ2-3 TRBV7-9
CASSETTDPTDTQYF - TRBJ2-3 TRBV9
CASSASGLRAEAFF - TRBJ1-1 TRBV9
CASSLTAGGGADTQYF TRBD2 TRBJ2-3 TRBV5-6
CASSIKTLAGGIYEQYF TRBD2 TRBJ2-7 TRBV19
CASSLEGGSLETQYF - TRBJ2-5 TRBV5-4
CASSYLNNEQFF - TRBJ2-1 TRBV6-6
CASSQAGWERYTEAFF - TRBJ1-1 TRBV14
CTSSQSPDTQYF - TRBJ2-3 TRBV1
CASSNQTSFSYEQYF - TRBJ2-7 TRBV7-9
CASSSAGFYQETQYF - TRBJ2-5 TRBV7-9
CASSFAGLNTEAFF - TRBJ1-1 TRBV27
CASSPGLAGVVYNEQFF TRBD2 TRBJ2-1 TRBV9
CASSTGGTSGSSYEQYF TRBD2 TRBJ2-7 TRBV19
CASSRTQGYNQPQHF - TRBJ1-5 TRBV6-5
CASTEDSIQETQYF - TRBJ2-5 TRBV28
CASSRVADTEAFF - TRBJ1-1 TRBV7-8
CASSHVWETQYF - TRBJ2-5 TRBV28
CASSLAPEGRRYEQYF - TRBJ2-7 TRBV7-9
CASSLDRYNSPLHF - TRBJ1-6 TRBV28
CASSLALSGNTGELFF - TRBJ2-2 TRBV7-2
CASSLAELGYSYEQYF - TRBJ2-7 TRBV7-9
CASSQDARGLAGDREQFF TRBD2 TRBJ2-1 TRBV4-1
CASSLVYRASETQYF - TRBJ2-5 TRBV5-1
CASSPGQGINQPQHF TRBD1 TRBJ1-5 TRBV28
CASSTGQNSYEQYF TRBD1 TRBJ2-7 TRBV5-1
CASSLQGVNTEAFF TRBD1 TRBJ1-1 TRBV27
CASRNGTSLDEQYF TRBD2 TRBJ2-7 TRBV2
CASSLYRGTNTEAFF TRBD1 TRBJ1-1 TRBV27
CASSYTGQLNTEAFF TRBD1 TRBJ1-1 TRBV6-5
CASSVAAVNTEAFF - TRBJ1-1 TRBV9
CATSSTTDPLAKNIQYF - TRBJ2-4 TRBV15
CATPVAGELFF - TRBJ2-2 TRBV7-9
CASRRIGSTVEKLFF - TRBJ1-4 TRBV4-3
CSRGGPDTQYF TRBD2 TRBJ2-3 TRBV20-1
CASSPPQATNEKLFF - TRBJ1-4 TRBV7-8